This T cell receptor beta chain appears in the sequencing data of a study of blood T cell repertoires in COVID-19. Trimming removed 6 bases from V and 5 bases from J, with 17 bases in between. The CDR3 loop spans 14 amino acids. Germline loops: CDR1 SGHRS, CDR2 YFSETQ. The authors' processing: It was from reference gene primer amplification that nucleated cell counts were estimated. Produced via immunoSEQ multiplex PCR; TCRdb's table is partial and in-frame only. V, J and clone size are taken as reported in that table, and D and trimming were inferred from the DNA itself. The repertoire includes about 80,000 clones, 78% of them detected once, and more than 15% sits in the top ten.

The sequenced sample consisted of peripheral blood. The TCR comes from a human donor in a cohort sampled during active COVID-19. The gene calls are TRBV5-1 and TRBJ2-5; the D gene is possibly TRBD2 (6 bases). The CDR3 region has the DNA TGCGCCAGCACTAAGGGAACTGGGGGGGAGACCCAGTACTTC. Its protein is CASTKGTGGETQYF. Combining the CDR3 with reference TRBV5-1 and TRBJ2-5 gives the whole variable domain KAGVTQTPRYLIKTRGQQVTLSCSPISGHRSVSWYQQTPGQGLQFLFEYFSETQRNKGNFPGRFSGRQFSNSRSEMNVSTLELGDSALYLCASTKGTGGETQYFGPGTRLLVL.